Sequencing of this T cell receptor beta chain was carried out in a study of OX40 agonist ivuxolimab in advanced cancers. The germline CDR1 and CDR2 sequences are SEHNR and FQNEAQ (reference sequence). This CDR3 has 13 amino acids. The V segment lost 4 bases and the J segment 7 bases; nucleotides outside the gene matches: 6. Here immunoSEQ multiplex PCR was the method, and the copy in TCRdb shows in-frame clones only, minus some. The sample yields 95,000 to 120,000 clones, around 90% seen once. The chain couples TRBV7-9 to TRBJ2-7; TRBD1 matches 8 bases. The starting material was CD4+ or CD8+ T cells sorted from blood, obtained in a trial of the OX40 agonist ivuxolimab. The source of this sequence is an adult with an advanced solid tumor such as melanoma, head and neck, liver or kidney cancer. The CDR3 loop is CASSSWTGSEQYF. In DNA form, the CDR3 reads TGTGCCAGCAGCTCCTGGACAGGGAGTGAGCAGTACTTC.